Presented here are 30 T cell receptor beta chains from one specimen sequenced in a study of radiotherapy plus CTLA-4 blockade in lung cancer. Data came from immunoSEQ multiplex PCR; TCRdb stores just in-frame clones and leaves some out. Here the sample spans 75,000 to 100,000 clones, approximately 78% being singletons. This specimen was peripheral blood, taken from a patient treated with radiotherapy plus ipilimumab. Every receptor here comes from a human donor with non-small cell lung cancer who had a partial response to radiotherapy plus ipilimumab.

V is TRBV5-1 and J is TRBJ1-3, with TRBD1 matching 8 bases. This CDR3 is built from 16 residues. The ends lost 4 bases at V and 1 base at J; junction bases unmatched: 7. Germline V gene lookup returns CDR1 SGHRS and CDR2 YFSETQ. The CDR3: CASSAQTGESGNTIYF. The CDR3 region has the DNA TGCGCCAGCAGCGCTCAGACAGGGGAATCTGGAAACACCATATATTTT.

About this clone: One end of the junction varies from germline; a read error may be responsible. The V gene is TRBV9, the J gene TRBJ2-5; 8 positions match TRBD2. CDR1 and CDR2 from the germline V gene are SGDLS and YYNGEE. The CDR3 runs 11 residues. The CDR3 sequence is CGGGLQETQYF. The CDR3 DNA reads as TGCGGGGGGGGTCTACAAGAGACCCAGTACTTC.

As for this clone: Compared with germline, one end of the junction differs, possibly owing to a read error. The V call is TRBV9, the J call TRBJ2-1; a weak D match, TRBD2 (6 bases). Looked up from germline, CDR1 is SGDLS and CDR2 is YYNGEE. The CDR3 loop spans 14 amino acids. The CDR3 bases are TGTGCCAGCAGCAGCGTAGTGGGGGGTGTTGGTCCCATCTTC. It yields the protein CASSSVVGGVGPIF.

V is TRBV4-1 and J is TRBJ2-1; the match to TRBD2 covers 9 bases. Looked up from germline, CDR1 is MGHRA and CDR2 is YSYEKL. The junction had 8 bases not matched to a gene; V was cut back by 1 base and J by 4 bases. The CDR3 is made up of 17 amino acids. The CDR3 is CASSQAQWSGGYNEQFF. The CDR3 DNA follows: TGCGCCAGCAGCCAAGCCCAATGGAGCGGGGGGTACAATGAGCAGTTCTTC.

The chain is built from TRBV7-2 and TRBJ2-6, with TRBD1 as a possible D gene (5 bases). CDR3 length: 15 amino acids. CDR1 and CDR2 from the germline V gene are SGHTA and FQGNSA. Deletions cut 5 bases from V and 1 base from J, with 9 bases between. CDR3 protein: CASSRQFSGANVLTF. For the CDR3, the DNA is TGTGCCAGCAGCAGACAGTTTTCTGGGGCCAACGTCCTGACTTTC.

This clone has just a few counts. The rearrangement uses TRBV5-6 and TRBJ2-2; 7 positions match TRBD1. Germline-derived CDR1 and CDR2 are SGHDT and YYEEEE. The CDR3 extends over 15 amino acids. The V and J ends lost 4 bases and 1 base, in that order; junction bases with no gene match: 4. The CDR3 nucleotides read TGTGCCAGCAGCCCCAGGGGGATGAACACCGGGGAGCTGTTTTTT. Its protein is CASSPRGMNTGELFF.

CDR3 bases: TGTGCCAGCAGCTCGACAGGGAGGAGCTCCTACGAGCAGTACTTC. Its translation is CASSSTGRSSYEQYF. The rearrangement uses TRBV7-6 and TRBJ2-7; weak D call: TRBD1 (7 bases). This CDR3 is built from 15 residues. Trimming took off 4 bases at V and 0 bases at J, with 13 bases between the two ends. From germline, CDR1 is SGHVS and CDR2 FNYEAQ. Filled out from reference TRBV7-6 and TRBJ2-7, the complete variable domain reads GAGVSQSPRYKVTKRGQDVALRCDPISGHVSLYWYRQALGQGPEFLTYFNYEAQQDKSGLPNDRFSAERPEGSISTLTIQRTEQRDSAMYRCASSSTGRSSYEQYFGPGTRLTVT.

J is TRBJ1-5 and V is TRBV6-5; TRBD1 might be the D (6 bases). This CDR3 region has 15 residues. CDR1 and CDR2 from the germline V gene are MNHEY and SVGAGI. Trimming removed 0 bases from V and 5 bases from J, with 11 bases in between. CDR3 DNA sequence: TGTGCCAGCAGTTACTCGGGACAAAGGGATCAGCCCCAGCATTTT. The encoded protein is CASSYSGQRDQPQHF.

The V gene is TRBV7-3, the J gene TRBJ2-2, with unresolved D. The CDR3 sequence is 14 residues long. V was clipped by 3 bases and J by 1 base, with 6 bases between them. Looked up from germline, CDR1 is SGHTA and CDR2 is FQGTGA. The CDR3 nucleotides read TGTGCCAGCAGCTTGCGGCTGAACACCGGGGAGCTGTTTTTT. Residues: CASSLRLNTGELFF.

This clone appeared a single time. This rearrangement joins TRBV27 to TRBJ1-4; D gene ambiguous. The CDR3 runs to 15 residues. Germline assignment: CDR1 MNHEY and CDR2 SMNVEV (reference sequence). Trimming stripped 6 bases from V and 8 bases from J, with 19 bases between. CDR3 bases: TGTGCCAGCAGCTCCTCATACCTACGCGGGGAAAAACTGTTTTTT. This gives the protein CASSSSYLRGEKLFF.

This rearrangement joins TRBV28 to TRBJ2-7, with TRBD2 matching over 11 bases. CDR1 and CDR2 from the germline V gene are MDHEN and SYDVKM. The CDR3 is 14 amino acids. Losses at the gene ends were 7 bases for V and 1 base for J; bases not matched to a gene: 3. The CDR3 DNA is TGTGCCAGCAAGGGGACTAGCGGTTCCTACGAGCAGTACTTC. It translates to CASKGTSGSYEQYF.

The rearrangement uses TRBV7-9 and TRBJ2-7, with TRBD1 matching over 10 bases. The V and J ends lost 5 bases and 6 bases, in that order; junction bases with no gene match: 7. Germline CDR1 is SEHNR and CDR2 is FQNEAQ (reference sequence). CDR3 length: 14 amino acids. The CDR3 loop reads CASSPGQGFFEQYF. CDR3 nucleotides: TGTGCCAGCAGCCCGGGACAGGGGTTCTTCGAGCAGTACTTC.

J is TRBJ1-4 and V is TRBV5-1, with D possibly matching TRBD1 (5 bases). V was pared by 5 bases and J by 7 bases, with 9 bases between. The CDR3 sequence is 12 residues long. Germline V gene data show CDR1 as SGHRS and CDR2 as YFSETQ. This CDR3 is CASRPGGEKLFF. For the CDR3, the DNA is TGCGCCAGCAGACCGGGGGGTGAAAAACTGTTTTTT.

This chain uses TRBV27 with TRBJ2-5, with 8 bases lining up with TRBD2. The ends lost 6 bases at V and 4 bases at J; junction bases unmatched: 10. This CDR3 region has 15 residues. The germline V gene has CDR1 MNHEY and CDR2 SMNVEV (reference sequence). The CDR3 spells CASSLWAGGPETQYF. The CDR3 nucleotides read TGTGCCAGCAGCCTTTGGGCGGGAGGTCCAGAGACCCAGTACTTC.

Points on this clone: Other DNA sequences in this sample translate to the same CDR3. In DNA form, the CDR3 reads TGTGCCAGCACCTACCAGGACAGGGGTGAGCAGTTCTTC. It specifies CASTYQDRGEQFF. The V gene is TRBV2, the J gene TRBJ2-1; 9 nucleotides align to TRBD1. The trim removed 7 bases at V and 9 bases at J, leaving 7 bases unmatched. CDR3 size: 13 residues. Germline values: CDR1 SNHLY, CDR2 FYNNEI.

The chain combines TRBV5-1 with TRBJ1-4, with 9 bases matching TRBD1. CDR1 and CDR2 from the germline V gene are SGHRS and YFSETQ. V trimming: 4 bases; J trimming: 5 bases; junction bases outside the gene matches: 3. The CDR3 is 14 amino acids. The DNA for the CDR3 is TGCGCCAGCAGCGCCGGACAGGGGAATGAAAAACTGTTTTTT. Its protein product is CASSAGQGNEKLFF.

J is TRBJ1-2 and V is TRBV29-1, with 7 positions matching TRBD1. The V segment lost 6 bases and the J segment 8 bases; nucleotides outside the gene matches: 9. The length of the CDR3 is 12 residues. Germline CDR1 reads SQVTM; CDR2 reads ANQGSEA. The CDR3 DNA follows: TGCAGCGTCCGCGGACAGGTATCCGGCTACACCTTC. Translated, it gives CSVRGQVSGYTF.

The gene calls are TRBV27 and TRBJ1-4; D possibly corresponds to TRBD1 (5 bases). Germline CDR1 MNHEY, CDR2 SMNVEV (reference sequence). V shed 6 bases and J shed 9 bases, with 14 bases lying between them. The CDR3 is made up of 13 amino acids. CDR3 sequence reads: CASRPGGSKKLFF. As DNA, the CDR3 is TGTGCCAGCAGGCCCGGGGGGTCGAAAAAACTGTTTTTT.

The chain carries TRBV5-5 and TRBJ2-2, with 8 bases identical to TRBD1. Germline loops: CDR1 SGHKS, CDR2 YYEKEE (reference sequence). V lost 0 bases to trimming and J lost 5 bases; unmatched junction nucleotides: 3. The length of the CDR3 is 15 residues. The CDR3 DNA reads TGTGCCAGCAGCTTGGCCAGGGGGCCTACCGGGGAGCTGTTTTTT. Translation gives CASSLARGPTGELFF.

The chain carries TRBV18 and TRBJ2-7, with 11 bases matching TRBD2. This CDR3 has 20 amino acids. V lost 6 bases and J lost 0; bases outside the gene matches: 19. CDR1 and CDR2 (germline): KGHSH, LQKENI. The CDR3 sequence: CASSLDRQGRLAGPSYEQYF. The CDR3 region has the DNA TGTGCCAGCTCGCTCGACCGACAGGGGAGACTAGCGGGACCCTCCTACGAGCAGTACTTC.

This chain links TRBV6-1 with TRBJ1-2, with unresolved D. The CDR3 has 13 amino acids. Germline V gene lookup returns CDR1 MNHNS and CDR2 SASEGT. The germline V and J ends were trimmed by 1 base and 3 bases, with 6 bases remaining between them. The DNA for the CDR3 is TGTGCCAGCAGTGAAGACAGATACTATGGCTACACCTTC. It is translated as CASSEDRYYGYTF.

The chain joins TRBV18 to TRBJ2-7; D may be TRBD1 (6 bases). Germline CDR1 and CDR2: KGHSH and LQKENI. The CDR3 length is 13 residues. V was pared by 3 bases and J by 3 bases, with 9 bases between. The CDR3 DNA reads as TGTGCCAGCTCACCCCGAGGGGGCTACGAGCAGTACTTC. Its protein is CASSPRGGYEQYF.

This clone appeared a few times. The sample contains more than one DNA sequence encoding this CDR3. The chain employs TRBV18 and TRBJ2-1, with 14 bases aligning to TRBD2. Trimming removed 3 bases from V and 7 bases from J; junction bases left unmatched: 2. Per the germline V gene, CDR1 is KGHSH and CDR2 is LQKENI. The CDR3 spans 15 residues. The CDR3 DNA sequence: TGTGCCAGCTCACCGGGACTAGCGGGAGCTAATGAGCAGTTCTTC. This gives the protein CASSPGLAGANEQFF.

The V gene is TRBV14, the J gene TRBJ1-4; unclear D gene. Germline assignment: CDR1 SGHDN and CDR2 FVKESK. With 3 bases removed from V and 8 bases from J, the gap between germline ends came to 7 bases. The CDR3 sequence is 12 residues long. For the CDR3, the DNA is TGTGCCAGCAGCCAGGGGAGGGAAAAACTGTTTTTT. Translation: CASSQGREKLFF.

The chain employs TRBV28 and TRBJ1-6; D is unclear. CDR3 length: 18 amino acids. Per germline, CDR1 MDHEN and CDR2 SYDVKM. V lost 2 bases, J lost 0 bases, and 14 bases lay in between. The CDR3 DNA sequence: TGTGCCAGCAGTTTAATCGTTTCCACGAGCTCCTATAATTCACCCCTCCACTTT. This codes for CASSLIVSTSSYNSPLHF. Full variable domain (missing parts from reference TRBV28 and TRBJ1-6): DVKVTQSSRYLVKRTGEKVFLECVQDMDHENMFWYRQDPGLGLRLIYFSYDVKMKEKGDIPEGYSVSREKKERFSLILESASTNQTSMYLCASSLIVSTSSYNSPLHFGNGTRLTVT.

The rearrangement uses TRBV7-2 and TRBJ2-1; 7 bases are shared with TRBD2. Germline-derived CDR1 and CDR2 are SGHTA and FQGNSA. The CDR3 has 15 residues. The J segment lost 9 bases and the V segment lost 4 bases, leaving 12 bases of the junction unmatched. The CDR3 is CASSSLGTNLGEQFF. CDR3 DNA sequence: TGTGCCAGCAGCTCGCTCGGGACTAATTTGGGTGAGCAGTTCTTC.

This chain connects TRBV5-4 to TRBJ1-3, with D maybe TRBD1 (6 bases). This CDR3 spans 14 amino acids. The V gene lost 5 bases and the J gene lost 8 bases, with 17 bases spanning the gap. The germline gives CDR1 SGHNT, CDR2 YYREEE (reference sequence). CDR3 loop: CASSYDRLGDTIYF. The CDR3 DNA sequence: TGTGCCAGCAGTTACGACAGGTTAGGGGACACCATATATTTT.

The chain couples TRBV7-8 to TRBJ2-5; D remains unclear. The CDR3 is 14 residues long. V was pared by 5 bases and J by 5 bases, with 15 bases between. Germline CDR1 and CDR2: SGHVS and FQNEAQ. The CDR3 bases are TGTGCCAGCAGCATAGGGCCCGCGAGGGAGACCCAGTACTTC. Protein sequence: CASSIGPARETQYF.

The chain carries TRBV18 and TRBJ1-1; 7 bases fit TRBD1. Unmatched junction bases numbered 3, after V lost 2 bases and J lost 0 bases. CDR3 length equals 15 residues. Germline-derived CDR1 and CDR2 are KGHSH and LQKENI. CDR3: CASSPWDSMNTEAFF. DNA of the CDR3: TGTGCCAGCTCACCATGGGACAGCATGAACACTGAAGCTTTCTTT.

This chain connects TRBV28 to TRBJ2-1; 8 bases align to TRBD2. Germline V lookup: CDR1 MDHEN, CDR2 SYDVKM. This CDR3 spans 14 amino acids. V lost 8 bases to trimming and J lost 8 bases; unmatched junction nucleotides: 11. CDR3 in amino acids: CASPPSGGPYEQFF. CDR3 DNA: TGTGCCAGCCCTCCGAGCGGGGGACCTTATGAGCAGTTCTTC.